The present entry profiles one TCR beta chain with its context. Its target is not known. Whereas donors were nominally healthy upon sampling, unrecorded immune exposures were probable. These data come from a study of cytomegalovirus exposure and HLA in healthy donors. Study-wide findings and caveats: An analysis was carried out at a later point. It showed that HLA-associated TCR beta chains were more clonally expanded than equally common non-associated chains. The authors assumed roughly uniform sequencing depth across donors for presence/absence analyses. A list of 164 TCR beta chains associated with cytomegalovirus was given.

The CDR3 totals 13 residues. V shed 10 bases, J shed 6 bases, and the junction held 8 bases outside the gene matches. CDR1 is LNHDA, CDR2 SQIVND, per germline (reference sequence). The PCR employed 60 Vbeta primers together with 13 Jbeta primers. Generated by immunoSEQ multiplex PCR, the TCRdb table keeps only in-frame clones and is missing some. The repertoire includes roughly 150,000 clones, about 72% of them detected once, and approximately 1.5% sits in the top ten. The clonotype comes from a male donor in good health and CMV-seronegative. The chain couples TRBV19 to TRBJ2-7, with TRBD2 matching 11 bases. The sequencing input was PBMCs. The CDR3 DNA is TGTGCCACCAAAGAGACTAGCGGGATCGAGCAGTACTTC. Its translation: CATKETSGIEQYF.